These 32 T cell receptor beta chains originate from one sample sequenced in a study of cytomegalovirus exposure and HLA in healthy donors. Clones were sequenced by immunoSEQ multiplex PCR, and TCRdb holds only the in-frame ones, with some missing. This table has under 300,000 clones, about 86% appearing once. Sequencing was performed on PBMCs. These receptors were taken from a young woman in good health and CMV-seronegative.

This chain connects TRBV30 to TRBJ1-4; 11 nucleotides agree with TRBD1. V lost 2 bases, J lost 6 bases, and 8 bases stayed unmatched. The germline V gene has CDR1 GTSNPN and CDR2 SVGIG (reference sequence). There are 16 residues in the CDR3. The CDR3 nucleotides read TGTGCCTGGAGTTCGAAGCCGGGACAGGGGGATGAAAAACTGTTTTTT. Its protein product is CAWSSKPGQGDEKLFF.

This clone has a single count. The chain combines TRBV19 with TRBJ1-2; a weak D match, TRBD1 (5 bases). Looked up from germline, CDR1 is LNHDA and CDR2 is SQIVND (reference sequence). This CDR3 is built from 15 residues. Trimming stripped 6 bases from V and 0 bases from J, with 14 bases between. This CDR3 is CASSKRGAPNYGYTF. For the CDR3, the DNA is TGTGCCAGTAGCAAGCGCGGGGCCCCTAACTATGGCTACACCTTC.

CDR3 sequence: CASSLISGSSTGELFF. CDR3 DNA sequence: TGTGCCAGCAGCTTAATTAGCGGGAGCAGCACCGGGGAGCTGTTTTTT. This chain joins TRBV7-2 and TRBJ2-2; 9 nucleotides match TRBD2. The CDR3 is made up of 16 amino acids. With V trimmed by 2 bases and J by 4 bases, 5 bases remained unmatched. Germline V gene lookup returns CDR1 SGHTA and CDR2 FQGNSA.

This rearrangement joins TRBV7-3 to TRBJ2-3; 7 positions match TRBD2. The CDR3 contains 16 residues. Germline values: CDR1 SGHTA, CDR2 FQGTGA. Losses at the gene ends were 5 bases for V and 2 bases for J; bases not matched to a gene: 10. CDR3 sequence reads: CASSQDGGLNTDTQYF. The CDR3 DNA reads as TGTGCCAGCAGCCAAGACGGGGGGTTAAACACAGATACGCAGTATTTT.

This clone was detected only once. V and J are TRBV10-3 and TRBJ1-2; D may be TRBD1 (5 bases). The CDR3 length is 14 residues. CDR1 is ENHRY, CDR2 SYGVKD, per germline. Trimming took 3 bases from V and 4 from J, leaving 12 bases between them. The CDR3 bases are TGTGCCATCAGTGAACAGGTTCAAACCTATGGCTACACCTTC. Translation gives CAISEQVQTYGYTF.

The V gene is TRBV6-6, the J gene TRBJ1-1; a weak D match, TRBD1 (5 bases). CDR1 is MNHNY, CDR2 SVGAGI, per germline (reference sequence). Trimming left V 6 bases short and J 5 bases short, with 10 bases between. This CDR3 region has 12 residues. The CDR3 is CASSLPGTEAFF. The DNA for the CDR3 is TGTGCCAGCAGCCTCCCAGGGACTGAAGCTTTCTTT.

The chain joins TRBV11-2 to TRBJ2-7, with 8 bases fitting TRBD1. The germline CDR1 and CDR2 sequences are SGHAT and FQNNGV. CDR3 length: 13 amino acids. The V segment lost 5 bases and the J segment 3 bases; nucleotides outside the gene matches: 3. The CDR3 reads CASSVGQVYEQYF. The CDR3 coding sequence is TGTGCCAGCAGCGTGGGACAGGTCTACGAGCAGTACTTC.

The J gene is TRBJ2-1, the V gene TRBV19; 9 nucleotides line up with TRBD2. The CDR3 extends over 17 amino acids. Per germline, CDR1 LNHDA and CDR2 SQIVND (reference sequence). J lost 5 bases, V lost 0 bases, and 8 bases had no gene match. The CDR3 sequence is CASSIERAGGTNNEQFF. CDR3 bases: TGTGCCAGTAGTATAGAGAGGGCGGGAGGGACTAACAATGAGCAGTTCTTC.

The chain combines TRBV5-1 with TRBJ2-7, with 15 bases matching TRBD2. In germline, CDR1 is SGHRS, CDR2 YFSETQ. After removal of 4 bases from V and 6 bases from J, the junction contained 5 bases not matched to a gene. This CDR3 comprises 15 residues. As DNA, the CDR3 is TGCGCCAGCAGCACGGGACTAGCGGGAGGTCTCGAGCAGTACTTC. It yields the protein CASSTGLAGGLEQYF. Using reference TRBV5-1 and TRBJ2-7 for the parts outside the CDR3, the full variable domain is KAGVTQTPRYLIKTRGQQVTLSCSPISGHRSVSWYQQTPGQGLQFLFEYFSETQRNKGNFPGRFSGRQFSNSRSEMNVSTLELGDSALYLCASSTGLAGGLEQYFGPGTRLTVT.

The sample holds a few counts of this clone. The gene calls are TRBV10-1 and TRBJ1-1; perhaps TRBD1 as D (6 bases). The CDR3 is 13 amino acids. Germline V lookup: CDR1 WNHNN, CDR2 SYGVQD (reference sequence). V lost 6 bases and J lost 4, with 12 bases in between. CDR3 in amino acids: CASSRGQSTEAFF. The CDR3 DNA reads TGCGCCAGCAGCCGAGGACAGAGCACTGAAGCTTTCTTT.

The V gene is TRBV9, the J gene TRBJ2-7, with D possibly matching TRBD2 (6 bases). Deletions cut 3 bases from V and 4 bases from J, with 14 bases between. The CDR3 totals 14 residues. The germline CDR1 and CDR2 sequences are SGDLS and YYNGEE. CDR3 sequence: CASSARSGGYEQYF. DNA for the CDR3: TGTGCCAGCAGCGCTCGCTCCGGGGGTTACGAGCAGTACTTC.

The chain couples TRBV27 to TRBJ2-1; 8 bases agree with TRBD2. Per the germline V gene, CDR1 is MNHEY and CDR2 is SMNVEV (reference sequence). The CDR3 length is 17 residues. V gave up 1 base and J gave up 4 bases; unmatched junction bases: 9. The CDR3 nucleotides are TGTGCCAGCAGTTTATGGTCGAGCGGGAGACTATACAATGAGCAGTTCTTC. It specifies CASSLWSSGRLYNEQFF.

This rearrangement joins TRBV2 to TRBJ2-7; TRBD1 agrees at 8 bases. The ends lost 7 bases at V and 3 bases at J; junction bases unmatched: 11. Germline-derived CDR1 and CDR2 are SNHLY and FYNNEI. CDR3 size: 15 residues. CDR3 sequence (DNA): TGTGCCAGCACCGAATATGGGACAGGCTACTACGAGCAGTACTTC. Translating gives CASTEYGTGYYEQYF.

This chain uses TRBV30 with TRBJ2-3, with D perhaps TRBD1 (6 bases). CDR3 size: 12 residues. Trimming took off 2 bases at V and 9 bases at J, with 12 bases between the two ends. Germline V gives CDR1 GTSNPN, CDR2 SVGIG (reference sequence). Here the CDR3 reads CAWSPGARTQYF. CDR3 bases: TGTGCCTGGAGTCCAGGGGCGAGGACGCAGTATTTT.

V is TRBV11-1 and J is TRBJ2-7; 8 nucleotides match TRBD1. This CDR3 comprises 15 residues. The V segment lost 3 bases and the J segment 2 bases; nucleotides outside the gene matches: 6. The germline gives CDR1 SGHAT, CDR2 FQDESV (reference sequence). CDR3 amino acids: CASSLDRARAYEQYF. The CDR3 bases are TGTGCCAGCAGCTTGGACAGGGCGAGGGCCTACGAGCAGTACTTC. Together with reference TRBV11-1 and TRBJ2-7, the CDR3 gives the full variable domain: EAEVAQSPRYKITEKSQAVAFWCDPISGHATLYWYRQILGQGPELLVQFQDESVVDDSQLPKDRFSAERLKGVDSTLKIQPAELGDSAMYLCASSLDRARAYEQYFGPGTRLTVT.

The CDR3 DNA reads as TGTGCCAGCAGCTCTGGTAGAGGCTATGGCTACACCTTC. Protein sequence: CASSSGRGYGYTF. The chain has TRBV7-9 and TRBJ1-2; D uncertain. The ends were cut back, 4 bases at V and 4 bases at J, with 10 bases in the middle. This CDR3 has 13 residues. Germline CDR1 reads SEHNR; CDR2 reads FQNEAQ (reference sequence).

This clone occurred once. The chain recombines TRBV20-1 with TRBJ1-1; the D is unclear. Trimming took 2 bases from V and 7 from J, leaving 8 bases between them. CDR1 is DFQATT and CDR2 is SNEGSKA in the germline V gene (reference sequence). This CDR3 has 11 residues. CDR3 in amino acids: CSARFVSEAFF. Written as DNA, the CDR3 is TGCAGTGCTAGATTCGTCAGTGAAGCTTTCTTT.

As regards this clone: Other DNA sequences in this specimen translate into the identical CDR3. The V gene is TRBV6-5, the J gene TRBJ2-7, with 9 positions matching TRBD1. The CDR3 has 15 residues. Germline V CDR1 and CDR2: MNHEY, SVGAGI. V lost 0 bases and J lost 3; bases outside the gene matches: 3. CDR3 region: CASSYSPGQGYEQYF. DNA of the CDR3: TGTGCCAGCAGTTACTCCCCGGGACAGGGCTACGAGCAGTACTTC.

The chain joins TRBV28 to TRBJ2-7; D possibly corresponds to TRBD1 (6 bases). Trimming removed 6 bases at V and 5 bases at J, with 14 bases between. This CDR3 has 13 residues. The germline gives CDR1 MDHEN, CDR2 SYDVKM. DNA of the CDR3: TGTGCCAGCAGCCGTCGCAGGGGCCACGAGCAGTACTTC. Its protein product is CASSRRRGHEQYF.

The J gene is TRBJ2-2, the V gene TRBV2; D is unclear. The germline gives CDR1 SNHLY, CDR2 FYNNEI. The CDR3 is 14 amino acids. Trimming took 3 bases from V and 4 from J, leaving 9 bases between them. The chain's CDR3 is CASSDLTLTGELFF. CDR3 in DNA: TGTGCCAGCAGTGATTTGACACTCACCGGGGAGCTGTTTTTT.

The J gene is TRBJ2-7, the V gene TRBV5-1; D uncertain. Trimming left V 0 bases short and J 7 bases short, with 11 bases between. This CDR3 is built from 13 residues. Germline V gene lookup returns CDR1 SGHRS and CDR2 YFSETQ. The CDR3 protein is CASSLAARSEQYF. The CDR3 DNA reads TGCGCCAGCAGCTTGGCGGCTAGAAGTGAGCAGTACTTC.

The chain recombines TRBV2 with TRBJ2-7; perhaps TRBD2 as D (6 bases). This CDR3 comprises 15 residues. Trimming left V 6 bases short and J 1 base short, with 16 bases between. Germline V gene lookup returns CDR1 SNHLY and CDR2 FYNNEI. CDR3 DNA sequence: TGTGCCAGCAGGGGTGGGGGGTCATCATCCTACGAGCAGTACTTC. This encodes CASRGGGSSSYEQYF.

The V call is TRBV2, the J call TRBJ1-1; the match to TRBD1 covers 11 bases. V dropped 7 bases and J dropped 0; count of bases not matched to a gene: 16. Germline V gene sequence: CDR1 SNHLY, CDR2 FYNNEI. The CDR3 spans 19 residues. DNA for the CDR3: TGTGCCAGCACTAAAAGGACAGGGGGCACGACAATAATGAACACTGAAGCTTTCTTT. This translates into CASTKRTGGTTIMNTEAFF.

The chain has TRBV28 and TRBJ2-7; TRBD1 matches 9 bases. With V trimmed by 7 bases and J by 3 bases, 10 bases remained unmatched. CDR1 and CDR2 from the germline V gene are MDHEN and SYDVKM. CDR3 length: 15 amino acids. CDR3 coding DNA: TGTGCCAGCACCCCTCTGGGGACAGGGCTCTACGAGCAGTACTTC. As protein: CASTPLGTGLYEQYF. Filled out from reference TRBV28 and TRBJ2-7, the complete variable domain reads DVKVTQSSRYLVKRTGEKVFLECVQDMDHENMFWYRQDPGLGLRLIYFSYDVKMKEKGDIPEGYSVSREKKERFSLILESASTNQTSMYLCASTPLGTGLYEQYFGPGTRLTVT.

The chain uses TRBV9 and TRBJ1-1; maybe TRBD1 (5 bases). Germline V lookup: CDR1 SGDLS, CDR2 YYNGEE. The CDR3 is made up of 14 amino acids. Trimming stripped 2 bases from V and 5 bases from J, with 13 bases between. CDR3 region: CASSVGGVQTEAFF. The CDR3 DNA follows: TGTGCCAGCAGCGTGGGGGGAGTACAAACTGAAGCTTTCTTT.

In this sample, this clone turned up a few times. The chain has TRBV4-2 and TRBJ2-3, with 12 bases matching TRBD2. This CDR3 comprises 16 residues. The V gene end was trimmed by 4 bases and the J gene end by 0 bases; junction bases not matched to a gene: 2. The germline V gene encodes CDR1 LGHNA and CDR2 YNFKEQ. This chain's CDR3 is CASSRLAGGSTDTQYF. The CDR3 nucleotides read TGTGCCAGCAGCCGTCTAGCGGGAGGGAGCACAGATACGCAGTATTTT.

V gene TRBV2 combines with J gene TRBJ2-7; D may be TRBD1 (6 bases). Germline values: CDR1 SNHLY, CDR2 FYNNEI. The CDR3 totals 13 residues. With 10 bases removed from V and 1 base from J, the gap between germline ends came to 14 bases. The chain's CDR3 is CANQRGYSYEQYF. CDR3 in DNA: TGTGCCAACCAAAGGGGGTATTCCTACGAGCAGTACTTC.

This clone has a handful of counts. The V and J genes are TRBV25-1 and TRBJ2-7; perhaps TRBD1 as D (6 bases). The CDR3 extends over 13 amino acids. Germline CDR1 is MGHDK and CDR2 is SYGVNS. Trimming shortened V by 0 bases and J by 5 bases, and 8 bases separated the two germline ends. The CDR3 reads CASSEYYRDEQYF. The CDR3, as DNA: TGTGCCAGCAGTGAATATTACAGGGACGAGCAGTACTTC.

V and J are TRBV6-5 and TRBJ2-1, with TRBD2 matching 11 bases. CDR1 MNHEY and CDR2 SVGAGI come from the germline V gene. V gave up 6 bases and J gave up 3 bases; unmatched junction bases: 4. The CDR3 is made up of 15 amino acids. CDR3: CASRETSGSYNEQFF. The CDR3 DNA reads TGTGCCAGCAGGGAAACTAGCGGGAGCTACAATGAGCAGTTCTTC.

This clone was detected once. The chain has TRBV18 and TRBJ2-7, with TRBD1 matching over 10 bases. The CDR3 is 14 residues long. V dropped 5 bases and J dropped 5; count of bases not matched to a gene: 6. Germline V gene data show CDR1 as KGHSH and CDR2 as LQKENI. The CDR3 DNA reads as TGTGCCAGCTCAGTCCGGGACAGGGGAAACGAGCAGTACTTC. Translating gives CASSVRDRGNEQYF.

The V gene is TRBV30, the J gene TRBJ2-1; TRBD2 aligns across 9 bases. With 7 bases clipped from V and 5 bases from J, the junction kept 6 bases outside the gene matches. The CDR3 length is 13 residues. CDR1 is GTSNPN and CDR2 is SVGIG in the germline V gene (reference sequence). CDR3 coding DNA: TGTGCCTTACTCAGACTAGCGGACAATGAGCAGTTCTTC. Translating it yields CALLRLADNEQFF.

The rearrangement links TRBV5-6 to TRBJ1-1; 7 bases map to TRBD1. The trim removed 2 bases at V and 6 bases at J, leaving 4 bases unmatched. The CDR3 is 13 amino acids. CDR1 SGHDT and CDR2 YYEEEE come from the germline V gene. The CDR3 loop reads CASSFTGVAEAFF. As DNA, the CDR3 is TGTGCCAGCAGCTTCACAGGGGTGGCTGAAGCTTTCTTT.